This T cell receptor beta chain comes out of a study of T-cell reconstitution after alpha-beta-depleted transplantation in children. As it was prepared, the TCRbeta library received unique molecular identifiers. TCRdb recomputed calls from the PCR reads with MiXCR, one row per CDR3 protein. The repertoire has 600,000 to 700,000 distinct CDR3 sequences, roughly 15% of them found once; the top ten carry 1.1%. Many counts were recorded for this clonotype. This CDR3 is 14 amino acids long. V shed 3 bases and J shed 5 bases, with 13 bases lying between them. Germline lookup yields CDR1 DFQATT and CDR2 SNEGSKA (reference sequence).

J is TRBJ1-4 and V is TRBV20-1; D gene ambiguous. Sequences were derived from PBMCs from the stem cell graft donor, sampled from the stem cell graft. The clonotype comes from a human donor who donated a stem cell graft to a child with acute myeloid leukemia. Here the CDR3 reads CSASYGPGNEKLFF. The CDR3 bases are TGCAGTGCTAGCTACGGCCCCGGGAATGAAAAACTGTTTTTT.